This passage covers 16 T cell receptor beta chains from one sample sequenced in a study of blood T cell repertoires in COVID-19 (TCRdb year 2020). Libraries were made using the immunoSEQ multiplex PCR assay. Here the immuneACCESS table is served through TCRdb, limited to in-frame sequences with V and J called. Missing clones are a known gap in these copies; in checked studies unresolved V genes cover under half, and the rest lacks a known reason. The sample table holds approximately 300,000 clones, of which 80% to 90% were seen once. The ten biggest clones cover 0.95% to 1.5% of the sample. Sequencing was performed on peripheral blood. Every receptor here comes from a woman between 50 and 59 years old with acute or convalescent COVID-19.

This clone was seen only once. The chain employs TRBV6-1 and TRBJ2-7; 9 bases map to TRBD2. The length of the CDR3 is 14 residues. With 5 bases clipped from V and 6 bases from J, the junction kept 8 bases outside the gene matches. From germline, CDR1 is MNHNS and CDR2 SASEGT. In DNA form, the CDR3 reads TGTGCCAGCAGTCAAGGGGGACTAGCCGGCGAGCAGTACTTC. The encoded protein is CASSQGGLAGEQYF.

This clone was counted between two and nine times. This chain connects TRBV7-2 to TRBJ2-3, with TRBD1 as a possible D gene (5 bases). With 6 bases removed from V and 5 bases from J, the gap between germline ends came to 9 bases. Germline CDR1 SGHTA, CDR2 FQGNSA. CDR3 length: 12 residues. In DNA form, the CDR3 reads TGTGCCAGCAGGGACACGGGAGATACGCAGTATTTT. Protein product: CASRDTGDTQYF.

The V call is TRBV7-2, the J call TRBJ1-5; 7 bases fit TRBD1. The germline V gene encodes CDR1 SGHTA and CDR2 FQGNSA. V lost 4 bases to trimming and J lost 0 bases; unmatched junction nucleotides: 3. This CDR3 has 15 residues. CDR3 bases: TGTGCCAGCAGCTCCACAGGGGTTAGCAATCAGCCCCAGCATTTT. Protein product: CASSSTGVSNQPQHF.

This clone was counted a few times. The genes are TRBV24-1 and TRBJ1-6; tentatively, D is TRBD1 (6 bases). The CDR3 spans 13 residues. CDR1 is KGHDR, CDR2 SFDVKD, per germline. V lost 4 bases to trimming and J lost 9 bases, with 9 bases between them. The DNA for the CDR3 is TGTGCCACCAGTGAGGGGGCAGTTTCACCCCTCCACTTT. It encodes CATSEGAVSPLHF.

J is TRBJ2-7 and V is TRBV3-1 (or the pseudogene TRBV3-2), with 7 bases that match TRBD1. This CDR3 region has 13 residues. With V trimmed by 5 bases and J by 6 bases, 7 bases remained unmatched. Looked up from germline, CDR1 is LGHDT and CDR2 is YNNKEL (reference sequence). CDR3 coding DNA: TGTGCCAGCAGCTTTTTACAGGGGACCGAGCAGTACTTC. Amino acids: CASSFLQGTEQYF.

CDR3 loop: CASSSTGQETQYF. CDR3 sequence (DNA): TGTGCCAGCAGTTCGACAGGGCAAGAGACCCAGTACTTC. The chain recombines TRBV27 with TRBJ2-5; 7 nucleotides agree with TRBD1. This CDR3 region has 13 residues. V trimming: 4 bases; J trimming: 2 bases; junction bases outside the gene matches: 1. Germline V gives CDR1 MNHEY, CDR2 SMNVEV (reference sequence).

The rearrangement uses TRBV20-1 and TRBJ1-2; D is perhaps TRBD1 (5 bases). The CDR3 consists of 14 residues. Per germline, CDR1 DFQATT and CDR2 SNEGSKA (reference sequence). With 3 bases removed from V and 8 bases from J, the gap between germline ends came to 19 bases. CDR3 sequence (DNA): TGCAGTGCTAGTTCCTCCGGGGCCGGAGGGGGCTACACCTTC. Protein sequence: CSASSSGAGGGYTF.

This chain uses TRBV29-1 with TRBJ1-1; TRBD1 aligns across 10 bases. CDR3 length equals 14 residues. Germline trimming cut 7 bases from V and 0 bases from J; bases unmatched to any gene: 5. Germline CDR1 is SQVTM and CDR2 is ANQGSEA. CDR3 protein: CSAPGQGMNTEAFF. Here the CDR3 DNA reads TGCAGCGCACCGGGACAGGGGATGAACACTGAAGCTTTCTTT. The full variable domain, rest sourced from reference TRBV29-1 and TRBJ1-1, is SAVISQKPSRDICQRGTSLTIQCQVDSQVTMMFWYRQQPGQSLTLIATANQGSEATYESGFVIDKFPISRPNLTFSTLTVSNMSPEDSSIYLCSAPGQGMNTEAFFGQGTRLTVV.

The chain recombines TRBV12-2 with TRBJ2-7; no DNA check was done on the table's D call, TRBD1. TRBV12-2 counts as a pseudogene. This CDR3 comprises 13 residues. CDR3 in amino acids: CASGGQGAYEQYF. The DNA for the CDR3 is TGTGCAAGTGGGGGACAGGGGGCCTACGAGCAGTACTTC.

This clone was counted a few times. Here the CDR3 DNA reads TGTGCCAGCAGCGTAGACCAGGGAAACATTCAGTACTTC. Translating gives CASSVDQGNIQYF. The V gene is TRBV9, the J gene TRBJ2-4; D may be TRBD1 (5 bases). The CDR3 is 13 residues long. Trimming stripped 0 bases from V and 6 bases from J, with 7 bases between. Per the germline V gene, CDR1 is SGDLS and CDR2 is YYNGEE.

This clone was recorded once. The chain is built from TRBV11-1 and TRBJ1-6; 8 bases agree with TRBD1. Germline values: CDR1 SGHAT, CDR2 FQDESV (reference sequence). V trimming: 4 bases; J trimming: 10 bases; junction bases outside the gene matches: 6. This CDR3 has 14 residues. The CDR3 nucleotides are TGTGCCAGCAGCTCAGACAGGGGTCGGTCACCCCTCCACTTT. Translating gives CASSSDRGRSPLHF. Full variable domain (missing parts from reference TRBV11-1 and TRBJ1-6): EAEVAQSPRYKITEKSQAVAFWCDPISGHATLYWYRQILGQGPELLVQFQDESVVDDSQLPKDRFSAERLKGVDSTLKIQPAELGDSAMYLCASSSDRGRSPLHFGNGTRLTVT.

The chain joins TRBV11-3 to TRBJ2-3; 9 nucleotides align to TRBD2. The CDR3 contains 15 residues. The germline V gene has CDR1 SGHNT and CDR2 YENEEA. V lost 3 bases and J lost 4; bases outside the gene matches: 5. The CDR3 DNA reads as TGTGCCAGCAGCTTGGGCGGGAGGGTCCCAGATACGCAGTATTTT. Translating it yields CASSLGGRVPDTQYF.

The V gene is TRBV30, the J gene TRBJ1-6, with D perhaps matching TRBD1 (5 bases). There are 14 residues in the CDR3. Germline CDR1 and CDR2: GTSNPN and SVGIG (reference sequence). V was trimmed by 0 bases and J by 9 bases, leaving 12 bases between them. The CDR3 sequence: CAWSVSRVSSPLHF. The CDR3 DNA follows: TGTGCCTGGAGTGTATCCAGGGTCAGTTCACCCCTCCACTTT.

The chain combines TRBV5-4 with TRBJ2-1, with 9 bases that match TRBD1. CDR1 is SGHNT, CDR2 YYREEE, per germline (reference sequence). With V trimmed by 1 base and J by 6 bases, 17 bases remained unmatched. The CDR3 runs 19 residues. Here the CDR3 DNA reads TGTGCCAGCAGCTTGACAGGGGGCGCGGGCGGGAGAAGTGGCAATGAGCAGTTCTTC. This gives the protein CASSLTGGAGGRSGNEQFF.

On this clone: At one end the junction does not follow the germline gene, possibly because of a read error. V usage is TRBV19 and J usage is TRBJ2-5; the match to TRBD2 covers 7 bases. CDR1 and CDR2 from the germline V gene are LNHDA and SQIVND (reference sequence). The CDR3 runs 13 residues. CDR3 in amino acids: CASSWDYQEIQYF. CDR3 in DNA: TGTGCCAGTAGTTGGGACTATCAAGAGATCCAGTACTTC.

V and J are TRBV2 and TRBJ2-5, with D perhaps matching TRBD1 (6 bases). This CDR3 is 14 amino acids long. The V gene lost 3 bases and the J gene lost 5 bases, with 13 bases spanning the gap. Germline CDR1 SNHLY, CDR2 FYNNEI. CDR3 in DNA: TGTGCCAGCAGTGACGTGGGGGCAGGGGAGACCCAGTACTTC. Translation: CASSDVGAGETQYF.